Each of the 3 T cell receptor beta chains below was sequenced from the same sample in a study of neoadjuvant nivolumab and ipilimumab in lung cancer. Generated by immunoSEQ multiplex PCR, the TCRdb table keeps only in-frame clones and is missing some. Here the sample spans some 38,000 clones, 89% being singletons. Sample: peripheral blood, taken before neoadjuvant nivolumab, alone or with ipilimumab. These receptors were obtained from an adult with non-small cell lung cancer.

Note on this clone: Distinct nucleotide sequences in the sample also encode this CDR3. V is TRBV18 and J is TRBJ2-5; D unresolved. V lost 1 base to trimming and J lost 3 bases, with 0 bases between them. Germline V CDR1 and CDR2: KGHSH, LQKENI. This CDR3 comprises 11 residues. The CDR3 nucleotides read TGTGCCAGCTCACCACAAGAGACCCAGTACTTC. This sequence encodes CASSPQETQYF.

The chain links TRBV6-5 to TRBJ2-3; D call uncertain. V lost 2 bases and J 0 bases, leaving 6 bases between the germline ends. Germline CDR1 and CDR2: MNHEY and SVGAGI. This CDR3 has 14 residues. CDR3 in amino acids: CASSYTGSTDTQYF. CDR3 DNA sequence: TGTGCCAGCAGTTACACGGGTAGCACAGATACGCAGTATTTT.

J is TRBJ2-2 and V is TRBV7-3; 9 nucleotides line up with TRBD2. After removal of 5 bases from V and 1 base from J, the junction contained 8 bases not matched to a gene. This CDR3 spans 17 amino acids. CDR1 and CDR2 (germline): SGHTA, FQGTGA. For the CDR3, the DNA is TGTGCCAGCAGCGCCTCCGGGACTAGCAGGAACACCGGGGAGCTGTTTTTT. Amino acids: CASSASGTSRNTGELFF.